What follows are 32 T cell receptor beta chains derived from one specimen sequenced in a study of T cell responses to AZD1222 COVID-19 vaccine. Profiled with immunoSEQ multiplex PCR; TCRdb holds only in-frame clones, not every one. The data contain 80,000 or so clones, roughly 87% of them singletons. The input for sequencing was peripheral blood, taken on day 0 of AZD1222 vaccination. These receptors came from an adult in good health.

The chain has TRBV5-8 and TRBJ1-4; D might be TRBD1 (5 bases). Germline values: CDR1 SGHTS, CDR2 YDEGEE. This CDR3 is built from 16 residues. V shed 4 bases and J shed 0 bases, with 13 bases lying between them. CDR3 sequence reads: CASSPWVRATNEKLFF. The CDR3 region has the DNA TGTGCCAGCAGCCCTTGGGTCAGGGCAACTAATGAAAAACTGTTTTTT.

The chain links TRBV11-2 to TRBJ1-2; D is uncertain. The CDR3 totals 15 residues. Per the germline V gene, CDR1 is SGHAT and CDR2 is FQNNGV. The V and J ends lost 5 bases and 2 bases respectively, with 15 bases between them. CDR3 DNA: TGTGCCAGCAGCCGCATCCGGTCCCCGAACTATGGCTACACCTTC. It encodes CASSRIRSPNYGYTF.

Written as DNA, the CDR3 is TGTGCCAGCTCAGCAGCTTTGGGGAACACTGAAGCTTTCTTT. Encoded protein: CASSAALGNTEAFF. The rearrangement links TRBV18 to TRBJ1-1, with no clear D. In germline, CDR1 is KGHSH, CDR2 LQKENI. The CDR3 totals 14 residues. The V end lost 5 bases, the J end lost 1 base, and 11 bases lay between the germline ends.

This chain uses TRBV5-1 with TRBJ2-1; TRBD1 aligns across 8 bases. Trimming removed 4 bases from V and 7 bases from J; junction bases left unmatched: 13. CDR1 SGHRS and CDR2 YFSETQ come from the germline V gene. This CDR3 has 16 residues. CDR3 DNA sequence: TGCGCCAGCAGCCCTTCGGACAGGGTGTTTGGTAATGAGCAGTTCTTC. Amino acid sequence: CASSPSDRVFGNEQFF.

The gene calls are TRBV2 and TRBJ2-6; TRBD1 aligns across 8 bases. J lost 2 bases, V lost 3 bases, and 3 bases had no gene match. In germline, CDR1 is SNHLY, CDR2 FYNNEI. This CDR3 spans 16 amino acids. The CDR3 nucleotides are TGTGCCAGCAGTGACAGGGGGCATACTGGGGCCAACGTCCTGACTTTC. It is translated as CASSDRGHTGANVLTF.

This chain connects TRBV5-1 to TRBJ1-4, with a tentative D call TRBD1 (6 bases). This CDR3 is 16 amino acids long. Looked up from germline, CDR1 is SGHRS and CDR2 is YFSETQ. Trimming pared 4 bases from V and 4 bases from J, leaving 17 bases between. The DNA for the CDR3 is TGCGCCAGCAGCCCCGGAACAGGGAGCCTTAATGAAAAACTGTTTTTT. Protein sequence: CASSPGTGSLNEKLFF.

The V and J genes are TRBV29-1 and TRBJ1-2, with D maybe TRBD1 (5 bases). CDR3 length equals 10 residues. CDR1 and CDR2 (germline): SQVTM, ANQGSEA. V dropped 6 bases and J dropped 9 bases, with 11 bases sitting between them. CDR3: CSVDAGSYTF. Written as DNA, the CDR3 is TGCAGCGTAGACGCAGGGAGCTACACCTTC.

V usage is TRBV6-6 and J usage is TRBJ2-2; D remains ambiguous. The CDR3 loop spans 12 amino acids. With 5 bases removed from V and 5 bases from J, the gap between germline ends came to 6 bases. The germline gives CDR1 MNHNY, CDR2 SVGAGI (reference sequence). The CDR3 is CASSTQTGELFF. CDR3 in DNA: TGTGCCAGCAGTACACAAACCGGGGAGCTGTTTTTT.

This sequence joins TRBV19 and TRBJ1-6; 7 nucleotides line up with TRBD1. The CDR3 consists of 16 residues. V was pared by 7 bases and J by 0 bases, with 6 bases of the junction left unmatched. The germline V gene has CDR1 LNHDA and CDR2 SQIVND (reference sequence). The CDR3 region is CASTPQGSSYNSPLHF. The CDR3 coding sequence is TGTGCCAGTACTCCACAGGGGAGCTCCTATAATTCACCCCTCCACTTT.

The chain is built from TRBV7-8 and TRBJ2-7; a weak D match, TRBD1 (6 bases). V lost 3 bases and J lost 4, with 16 bases in between. Germline V gene lookup returns CDR1 SGHVS and CDR2 FQNEAQ. This CDR3 contains 15 residues. CDR3 bases: TGTGCCAGCAGCTTCTCAACGACAGGATTGTACGAGCAGTACTTC. Translated: CASSFSTTGLYEQYF. The full variable domain, completed using reference TRBV7-8 and TRBJ2-7, is GAGVSQSPRYKVAKRGQDVALRCDPISGHVSLFWYQQALGQGPEFLTYFQNEAQLDKSGLPSDRFFAERPEGSVSTLKIQRTQQEDSAVYLCASSFSTTGLYEQYFGPGTRLTVT.

This sequence joins TRBV30 and TRBJ1-4; maybe TRBD1 (6 bases). The CDR3 is made up of 13 amino acids. Germline values: CDR1 GTSNPN, CDR2 SVGIG (reference sequence). Here the CDR3 reads CSLVARGNEKLFF. The CDR3, as DNA: TGTTCCCTGGTAGCCAGGGGAAATGAAAAACTGTTTTTT.

The chain combines TRBV4-1 with TRBJ1-2; D may be TRBD1 (6 bases). This CDR3 comprises 19 residues. Trimming took 0 bases from V and 2 from J, leaving 22 bases between them. Germline CDR1 reads MGHRA; CDR2 reads YSYEKL. The CDR3 loop is CASSQEGGRGLFTNYGYTF. The CDR3, as DNA: TGCGCCAGCAGCCAAGAGGGGGGTCGGGGGCTGTTTACCAACTATGGCTACACCTTC.

The genes are TRBV2 and TRBJ2-2; 15 nucleotides align to TRBD2. From germline, CDR1 is SNHLY and CDR2 FYNNEI. This CDR3 is 16 amino acids long. V gave up 6 bases and J gave up 6 bases; unmatched junction bases: 5. CDR3 region: CASRRTSGRAAGELFF. CDR3 sequence (DNA): TGTGCCAGCAGGCGGACTAGCGGGAGGGCTGCCGGGGAGCTGTTTTTT.

J is TRBJ2-5 and V is TRBV29-1; D unresolved. Germline CDR1 and CDR2: SQVTM and ANQGSEA. The V end lost 8 bases, the J end lost 1 base, and 11 bases lay between the germline ends. The CDR3 totals 12 residues. The DNA for the CDR3 is TGCAGCTTGTTTGGACGCCAAGAGACCCAGTACTTC. This sequence encodes CSLFGRQETQYF.

The V gene is TRBV19, the J gene TRBJ1-5, with unresolved D. This CDR3 has 14 amino acids. Germline lookup yields CDR1 LNHDA and CDR2 SQIVND (reference sequence). The V end lost 5 bases, the J end lost 2 bases, and 10 bases lay between the germline ends. The CDR3 spells CASSPDGGNQPQHF. The CDR3 DNA follows: TGTGCCAGTAGTCCCGACGGAGGCAATCAGCCCCAGCATTTT.

The J gene is TRBJ2-5, the V gene TRBV5-1, with unresolved D. The CDR3 length is 15 residues. Germline CDR1 and CDR2: SGHRS and YFSETQ. Trimming took off 0 bases at V and 5 bases at J, with 14 bases between the two ends. CDR3: CASSLALGNMETQYF. In nucleotides, the CDR3 is TGCGCCAGCAGCTTGGCCTTAGGCAATATGGAGACCCAGTACTTC. The full variable domain, with the rest looked up from reference TRBV5-1 and TRBJ2-5, is KAGVTQTPRYLIKTRGQQVTLSCSPISGHRSVSWYQQTPGQGLQFLFEYFSETQRNKGNFPGRFSGRQFSNSRSEMNVSTLELGDSALYLCASSLALGNMETQYFGPGTRLLVL.

The V and J genes are TRBV18 and TRBJ1-1, with no clear D. The germline V gene encodes CDR1 KGHSH and CDR2 LQKENI. With 4 bases removed from V and 1 base from J, the gap between germline ends came to 7 bases. CDR3 length equals 13 residues. CDR3 coding DNA: TGTGCCAGCTCACTTCTCTGGAACACTGAAGCTTTCTTT. Its translation is CASSLLWNTEAFF.

The V gene is TRBV5-5, the J gene TRBJ2-1; 7 positions match TRBD2. V dropped 2 bases and J dropped 2; count of bases not matched to a gene: 4. This CDR3 is 15 amino acids long. CDR1 is SGHKS, CDR2 YYEKEE, per germline (reference sequence). The CDR3 reads CASSLASGAYNEQFF. CDR3 coding DNA: TGTGCCAGCAGCTTAGCCAGCGGGGCCTACAATGAGCAGTTCTTC.

The V call is TRBV30, the J call TRBJ2-7, with TRBD2 as a possible D gene (6 bases). V lost 4 bases and J 5 bases, leaving 18 bases between the germline ends. The CDR3 totals 14 residues. Germline V gives CDR1 GTSNPN, CDR2 SVGIG (reference sequence). CDR3 region: CAWNLRAGFHEQYF. The CDR3 DNA sequence: TGTGCCTGGAACCTGCGTGCGGGGTTCCACGAGCAGTACTTC.

The chain carries TRBV19 and TRBJ2-4; weak D call: TRBD1 (6 bases). Trimming stripped 4 bases from V and 1 base from J, with 11 bases between. This CDR3 comprises 15 residues. Per the germline V gene, CDR1 is LNHDA and CDR2 is SQIVND (reference sequence). The CDR3, as DNA: TGTGCCAGTAGTACTGGCCAGGGGGCCAAAAACATTCAGTACTTC. It codes for CASSTGQGAKNIQYF. The variable domain in full, completed from reference TRBV19 and TRBJ2-4, reads DGGITQSPKYLFRKEGQNVTLSCEQNLNHDAMYWYRQDPGQGLRLIYYSQIVNDFQKGDIAEGYSVSREKKESFPLTVTSAQKNPTAFYLCASSTGQGAKNIQYFGAGTRLSVL.

The chain has TRBV4-1 and TRBJ2-4; the D is unclear. The CDR3 is made up of 16 amino acids. Germline V gives CDR1 MGHRA, CDR2 YSYEKL. V lost 1 base, J lost 2 bases, and 12 bases lay in between. CDR3 in DNA: TGCGCCAGCAGCCAAGCTGTTTTGAGAACCAAAAACATTCAGTACTTC. Its translation is CASSQAVLRTKNIQYF.

The chain combines TRBV11-2 with TRBJ2-1; 10 bases align to TRBD2. The length of the CDR3 is 15 residues. The trim removed 4 bases at V and 4 bases at J, leaving 4 bases unmatched. Germline V CDR1 and CDR2: SGHAT, FQNNGV. DNA for the CDR3: TGTGCCAGCAGCTCCCGACTAGCGGGTTACAATGAGCAGTTCTTC. Its translation: CASSSRLAGYNEQFF.

This sequence joins TRBV6-4 and TRBJ1-6; 7 positions match TRBD1. This CDR3 region has 14 residues. CDR1 MRHNA and CDR2 SNTAGT come from the germline V gene. Trimming cost V 6 bases and J 9 bases; bases outside gene matches: 8. CDR3 in amino acids: CASSVGQERSPLHF. In DNA form, the CDR3 reads TGTGCCAGCAGCGTCGGACAGGAACGTTCACCCCTCCACTTT.

V and J are TRBV5-6 and TRBJ1-6; D might be TRBD1 (5 bases). Germline V gene sequence: CDR1 SGHDT, CDR2 YYEEEE. Trimming removed 1 base at V and 10 bases at J, with 9 bases between. The CDR3 consists of 13 residues. CDR3 coding DNA: TGTGCCAGCAGCTTGCCTCAGGGCTCACCCCTCCACTTT. The encoded protein is CASSLPQGSPLHF.

The rearrangement joins TRBV29-1 to TRBJ2-1; D is possibly TRBD2 (5 bases). V was pared by 7 bases and J by 9 bases, with 13 bases between. Germline CDR1 is SQVTM and CDR2 is ANQGSEA. This CDR3 region has 11 residues. CDR3 protein: CSAAAGPEQFF. CDR3 DNA sequence: TGCAGCGCCGCCGCGGGCCCTGAGCAGTTCTTC.

The gene calls are TRBV18 and TRBJ1-2; D uncertain. This CDR3 contains 13 residues. Looked up from germline, CDR1 is KGHSH and CDR2 is LQKENI. V shed 3 bases and J shed 12 bases, with 17 bases lying between them. CDR3 in amino acids: CASSPTKEIEDTF. CDR3 nucleotide sequence: TGTGCCAGCTCACCTACCAAGGAAATTGAGGACACCTTC.

This chain links TRBV5-1 with TRBJ2-3; D is unclear. Per germline, CDR1 SGHRS and CDR2 YFSETQ. CDR3 length: 14 amino acids. Trimming took 2 bases from V and 2 from J, leaving 9 bases between them. The CDR3: CASSFGPSTDTQYF. The CDR3 region has the DNA TGCGCCAGCAGCTTTGGCCCCTCCACAGATACGCAGTATTTT.

The chain has TRBV15 and TRBJ2-4; no clear D gene. The ends were cut back, 6 bases at V and 0 bases at J, with 12 bases in the middle. Looked up from germline, CDR1 is LNHNV and CDR2 is YYDKDF (reference sequence). This CDR3 comprises 15 residues. The CDR3 sequence: CATRGPELAKNIQYF. The CDR3 DNA follows: TGTGCCACCAGAGGCCCAGAACTAGCCAAAAACATTCAGTACTTC.

The J gene is TRBJ2-5, the V gene TRBV30; tentatively, D is TRBD1 (5 bases). Germline V gene lookup returns CDR1 GTSNPN and CDR2 SVGIG (reference sequence). Trimming shortened V by 0 bases and J by 2 bases, and 7 bases separated the two germline ends. The CDR3 contains 13 residues. The CDR3 reads CAWSVGAQETQYF. DNA for the CDR3: TGTGCCTGGAGTGTAGGGGCGCAAGAGACCCAGTACTTC.

The count of this clone is one. The chain links TRBV9 to TRBJ1-2; TRBD1 aligns across 8 bases. V lost 2 bases, J lost 1 base, and 4 bases stayed unmatched. CDR1 and CDR2 from the germline V gene are SGDLS and YYNGEE. CDR3 length: 15 residues. For the CDR3, the DNA is TGTGCCAGCAGCGTGACAGGGGTGAATAACTATGGCTACACCTTC. It yields the protein CASSVTGVNNYGYTF.

CDR3 protein: CASSLATGSTYGYTF. CDR3 DNA sequence: TGTGCCAGCAGCTTAGCAACAGGGTCCACTTATGGCTACACCTTC. V is TRBV7-9 and J is TRBJ1-2; D possibly corresponds to TRBD1 (6 bases). The V end was cut by 0 bases, the J end by 5 bases, with 13 bases between. The germline gives CDR1 SEHNR, CDR2 FQNEAQ (reference sequence). The CDR3 covers 15 residues.

V and J are TRBV20-1 and TRBJ2-7, with 7 nucleotides matching TRBD2. This CDR3 comprises 13 residues. The V and J ends lost 3 bases and 6 bases, in that order; junction bases with no gene match: 8. Germline assignment: CDR1 DFQATT and CDR2 SNEGSKA (reference sequence). The CDR3 here is CSASVLAGAEQYF. Here the CDR3 DNA reads TGCAGTGCTAGTGTGTTAGCGGGCGCCGAGCAGTACTTC.